These 4 T cell receptor beta chains were all obtained from the same sample, sequenced in a study of breast tumors, draining lymph nodes, adjacent tissues. A single record per CDR3 protein comes from TCRdb applying MiXCR to the multiplex PCR reads. The sample consists of some 110,000 distinct CDR3 sequences, 30% of them appearing once. The lymph nodes were axillary draining lymph nodes from breast cancer patients. The sequencing input was axillary lymph node tissue. The receptors stem from a female donor with breast cancer. Some clones in this sample may be carry-over from other donors' samples.

V is TRBV10-3 and J is TRBJ1-2; TRBD1 matches at 7 bases. Germline lookup yields CDR1 ENHRY and CDR2 SYGVKD. The CDR3 is made up of 13 amino acids. V lost 1 base, J lost 8 bases, and 4 bases stayed unmatched. CDR3 DNA: TGTGCCATCAGTGAGTGGTTGACAGGGGGCTACACCTTC. Protein product: CAISEWLTGGYTF.

This clonotype was picked up many times. J is TRBJ2-2 and V is TRBV3-1, with 8 bases matching TRBD1. From germline, CDR1 is LGHDT and CDR2 YNNKEL (reference sequence). This CDR3 region has 15 residues. With 5 bases clipped from V and 6 bases from J, the junction kept 8 bases outside the gene matches. CDR3 bases: TGTGCCAGCAGCGAACGGACAGGGATGGCCGGGGAGCTGTTTTTT. This encodes CASSERTGMAGELFF. Full variable domain (remainder filled in from reference TRBV3-1 and TRBJ2-2): DTAVSQTPKYLVTQMGNDKSIKCEQNLGHDTMYWYKQDSKKFLKIMFSYNNKELIINETVPNRFSPKSPDKAHLNLHINSLELGDSAVYFCASSERTGMAGELFFGEGSRLTVL.

This clonotype appeared a few times. One junction end disagrees with the germline gene, perhaps due to a read error. This chain uses TRBV5-1 with TRBJ1-3; tentatively, D is TRBD1 (5 bases). The CDR3 runs 15 residues. Germline CDR1 is SGHRS and CDR2 is YFSETQ. Here the CDR3 DNA reads TGCGTCAGCAGCTTGGGTTCAGGGTTTATGGACACCATATATTTT. Its translation: CVSSLGSGFMDTIYF.

On this clonotype: Sequence at one end of the junction differs from germline and may be a read error. This rearrangement joins TRBV28 to TRBJ2-7, with TRBD1 identical over 9 bases. The germline V gene has CDR1 MDHEN and CDR2 SYDVKM. This CDR3 has 14 residues. CDR3 amino acids: CAISPGQGPYEQYF. The CDR3 DNA reads TGTGCCATCAGTCCGGGACAGGGACCCTACGAGCAGTACTTC. Using reference TRBV28 and TRBJ2-7 for the parts outside the CDR3, the full variable domain is DVKVTQSSRYLVKRTGEKVFLECVQDMDHENMFWYRQDPGLGLRLIYFSYDVKMKEKGDIPEGYSVSREKKERFSLILESASTNQTSMYLCAISPGQGPYEQYFGPGTRLTVT.